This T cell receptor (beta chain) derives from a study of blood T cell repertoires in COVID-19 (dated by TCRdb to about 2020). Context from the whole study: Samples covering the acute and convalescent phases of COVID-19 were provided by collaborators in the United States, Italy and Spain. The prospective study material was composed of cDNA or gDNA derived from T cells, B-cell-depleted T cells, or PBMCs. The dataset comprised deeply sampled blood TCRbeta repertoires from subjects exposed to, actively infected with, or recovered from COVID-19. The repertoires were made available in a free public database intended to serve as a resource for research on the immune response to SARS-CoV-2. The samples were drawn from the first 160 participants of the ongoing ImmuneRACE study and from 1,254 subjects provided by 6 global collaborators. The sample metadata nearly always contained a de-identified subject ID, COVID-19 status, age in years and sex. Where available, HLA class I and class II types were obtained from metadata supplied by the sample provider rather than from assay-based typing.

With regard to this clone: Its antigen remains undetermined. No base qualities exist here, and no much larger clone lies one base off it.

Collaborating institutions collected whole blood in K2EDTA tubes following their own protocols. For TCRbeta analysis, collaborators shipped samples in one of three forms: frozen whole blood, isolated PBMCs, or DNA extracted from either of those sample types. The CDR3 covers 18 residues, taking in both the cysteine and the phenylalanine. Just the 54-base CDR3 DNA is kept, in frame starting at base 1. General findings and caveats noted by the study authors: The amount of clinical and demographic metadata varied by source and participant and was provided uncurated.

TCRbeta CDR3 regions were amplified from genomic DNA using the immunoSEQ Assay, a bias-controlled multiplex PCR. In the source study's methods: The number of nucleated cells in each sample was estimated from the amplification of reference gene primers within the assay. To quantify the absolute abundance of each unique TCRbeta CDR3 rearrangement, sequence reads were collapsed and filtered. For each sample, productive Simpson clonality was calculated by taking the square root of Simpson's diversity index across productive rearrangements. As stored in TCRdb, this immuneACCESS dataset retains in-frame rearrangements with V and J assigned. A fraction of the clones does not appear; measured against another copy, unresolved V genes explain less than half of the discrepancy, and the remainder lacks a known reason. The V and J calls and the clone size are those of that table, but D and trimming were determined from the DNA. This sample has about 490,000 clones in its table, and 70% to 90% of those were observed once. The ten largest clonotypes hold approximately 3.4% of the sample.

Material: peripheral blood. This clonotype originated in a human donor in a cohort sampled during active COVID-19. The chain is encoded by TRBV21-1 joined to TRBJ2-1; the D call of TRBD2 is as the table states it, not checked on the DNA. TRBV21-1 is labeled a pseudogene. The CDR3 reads CATALGSGDVSDHNEQFF. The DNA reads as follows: TGTGCCACCGCCCTGGGTAGCGGGGACGTCTCTGACCACAATGAGCAGTTCTTC.